This T cell receptor (beta chain) was profiled in a study of cytomegalovirus exposure and HLA in healthy donors. Regarding the study as a whole: The authors assumed roughly uniform sequencing depth across donors for presence/absence analyses. Evidence from a later analysis indicated that most CMV-associated TCR beta chains looked HLA-restricted. What TCR beta sequences reportedly achieved was accurate prediction of HLA-A and HLA-B alleles in most subjects.

Concerning this clone: Antigen: not known.

These donors counted as nominally healthy when sampled, but unrecorded immune exposures were likely. Amplification used 60 Vbeta primers and 13 Jbeta primers. Data came from immunoSEQ multiplex PCR; TCRdb stores just in-frame clones and leaves some out. The data show approximately 150,000 clones, around 90% seen once. The CDR3 contains 16 residues. Germline-derived CDR1 and CDR2 are ENHRY and SYGVKD. V was trimmed by 11 bases and J by 2 bases, leaving 24 bases between them. The J gene is TRBJ2-5, the V gene TRBV10-3; possible D gene TRBD1, 5 bases. This clonotype originated in a woman aged 35 to 49 in good health and CMV-seronegative. The sequenced material came from PBMCs. CDR3 in DNA: TGTGCCTCAAGACCCGACAGTAACAAAAATCAAGAGACCCAGTACTTC. It is translated as CASRPDSNKNQETQYF.